This entry is about one T cell receptor (beta chain). Germline V gene sequence: CDR1 SQVTM, CDR2 ANQGSEA. V lost 3 bases and J 7 bases, leaving 13 bases between the germline ends. CDR3 size: 13 residues. This was a deep-level run. Unsorted PBMC DNA went through sequencing on ten immunoSEQ deep assay plates. The data were produced by immunoSEQ multiplex PCR, yet TCRdb's version contains in-frame clones alone and is incomplete. The sample has fewer than 600,000 clones, around 77% seen once. This record comes from a study of shared clonotypes between healthy human individuals. Sequencing was done on a sample of PBMCs. V is TRBV29-1 and J is TRBJ2-1, with D perhaps matching TRBD2 (5 bases). The clonotype originates from a woman in her thirties or forties in good health. Some clones in this sample may be carry-over from other donors' samples. For the CDR3, the DNA is TGCAGCGTTGATAACACGGGCGGGAATGAGCAGTTCTTC. Translation gives CSVDNTGGNEQFF.